One TCR beta chain is described in this entry. The read terminates 3 residues before the CDR3 end, so the remaining end is supplied by the germline J gene. This CDR3 has 14 amino acids. V shed 1 base and J 1 base; nucleotides not matched to a gene: 1. Germline CDR1 is SGHRS and CDR2 is YFSETQ. Each participant carried one incident cervical HPV16 infection only. The data stem from a study of T cells in women clearing cervical HPV infection. TCRdb's copy holds only in-frame clones and misses some; the assay was immunoSEQ multiplex PCR. Its table lists about 39,000 clones. The source is a woman aged 18 to 69 with a cervical HPV16 infection that either progressed to CIN3+ or cleared (not recorded which). V and J are TRBV5-1 and TRBJ1-1; 7 positions agree with TRBD1. The sequencing sample was made of blood buffy coat. This CDR3 is CASSLTGENTEAFF. The sequenced CDR3 bases are TGCGCCAGCAGCTTGACAGGGGAGAACACTGAA.